Listed below are T cell receptor beta chains from one sample, sequenced in a study of CD8+CD57+ T cells in acquired aplastic anemia. TCRdb processed the reads anew with MiXCR; each CDR3 protein has one entry. The sample yields about 170,000 distinct CDR3 sequences, just under 65% seen once. Material for sequencing was sorted CD4+, CD8+, or CD8+CD57+ T cells (not recorded which) from PBMCs. All receptors derive from a human donor in good health. CDR3s include the opening cysteine and the closing phenylalanine or tryptophan. The D gene is left open where the match is weak. Rows may omit the clone size; those that give it use once, few, many or a size class.

CDR3 protein,CDR3 DNA,clone size,D gene,J gene,V gene
CASSHSGGRRDEQFF,TGTGCCAGTAGTCATAGCGGGGGAAGACGCGATGAGCAGTTCTTC,.,TRBD2,TRBJ2-1,TRBV19
CASSSRDGSNYGYTF,TGTGCCAGCAGTTCCCGGGACGGATCTAACTATGGCTACACCTTC,.,.,TRBJ1-2,TRBV12-3/TRBV12-4
CSAPPPGLAGYEQFF,TGCAGTGCTCCCCCCCCGGGACTAGCGGGATATGAGCAGTTCTTC,.,TRBD2,TRBJ2-1,TRBV20-1
CAWPEVTSAPGRLRQFF,TGTGCCTGGCCCGAAGTTACTAGCGCTCCGGGGAGATTGCGTCAGTTCTTC,few,TRBD2,TRBJ2-1,TRBV25-1
CANSEIGAVRETQYF,TGTGCCAACAGTGAAATTGGGGCAGTTAGGGAGACCCAGTACTTC,.,.,TRBJ2-5,TRBV2
CASSEGNTEAFF,TGTGCCAGCAGTGAGGGGAACACTGAAGCTTTCTTT,many,.,TRBJ1-1,TRBV25-1
CASSLSVAGVTDTQYF,TGTGCCAGCAGTTTAAGTGTAGCGGGAGTAACAGATACGCAGTATTTT,.,TRBD2,TRBJ2-3,TRBV12-3/TRBV12-4
CASSGASGFEAFF,TGTGCCAGCAGCGGAGCGAGCGGGTTTGAAGCTTTCTTT,.,.,TRBJ1-1,TRBV5-6
CSVEGGVSGNTIYF,TGCAGCGTTGAAGGCGGGGTCTCTGGAAACACCATATATTTT,once,.,TRBJ1-3,TRBV29-1
CASSYQGQDNEQFF,TGTGCCAGCAGCTACCAAGGACAAGACAATGAGCAGTTCTTC,.,.,TRBJ2-1,TRBV7-9
CASSLSRDSSYEQYF,TGTGCCAGCAGCTTATCCAGGGACAGCTCCTACGAGCAGTACTTC,.,TRBD1,TRBJ2-7,TRBV7-9